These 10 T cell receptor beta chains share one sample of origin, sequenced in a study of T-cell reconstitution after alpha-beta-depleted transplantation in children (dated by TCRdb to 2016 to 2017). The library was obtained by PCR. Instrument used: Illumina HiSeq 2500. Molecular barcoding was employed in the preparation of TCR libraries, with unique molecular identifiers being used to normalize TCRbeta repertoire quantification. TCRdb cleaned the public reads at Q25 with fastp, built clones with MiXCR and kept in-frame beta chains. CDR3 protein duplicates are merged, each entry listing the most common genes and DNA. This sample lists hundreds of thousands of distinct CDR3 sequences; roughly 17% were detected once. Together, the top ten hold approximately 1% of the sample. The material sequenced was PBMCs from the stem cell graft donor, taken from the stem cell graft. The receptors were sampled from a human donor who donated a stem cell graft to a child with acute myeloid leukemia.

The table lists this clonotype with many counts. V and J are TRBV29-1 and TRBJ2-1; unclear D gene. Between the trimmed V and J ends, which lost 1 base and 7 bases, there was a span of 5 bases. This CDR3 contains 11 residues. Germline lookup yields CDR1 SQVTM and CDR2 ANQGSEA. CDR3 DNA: TGCAGCGTTGAAGTCCGTAATGAGCAGTTCTTC. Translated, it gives CSVEVRNEQFF.

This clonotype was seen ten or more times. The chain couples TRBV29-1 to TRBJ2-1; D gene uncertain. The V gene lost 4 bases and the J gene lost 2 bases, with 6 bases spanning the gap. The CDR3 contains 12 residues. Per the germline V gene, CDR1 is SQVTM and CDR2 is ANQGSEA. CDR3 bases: TGCAGCGTTGGCAGGACCTACAATGAGCAGTTCTTC. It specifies CSVGRTYNEQFF.

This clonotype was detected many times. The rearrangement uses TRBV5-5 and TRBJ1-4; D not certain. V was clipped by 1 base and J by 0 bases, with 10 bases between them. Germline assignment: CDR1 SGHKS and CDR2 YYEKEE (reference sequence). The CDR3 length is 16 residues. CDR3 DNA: TGTGCCAGCAGCTTGATGGGTGCTGCAACTAATGAAAAACTGTTTTTT. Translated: CASSLMGAATNEKLFF.

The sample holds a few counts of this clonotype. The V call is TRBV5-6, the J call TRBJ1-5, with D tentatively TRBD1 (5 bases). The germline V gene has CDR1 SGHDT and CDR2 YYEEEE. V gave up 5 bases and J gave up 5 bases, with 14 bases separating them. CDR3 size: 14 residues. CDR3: CASSSRWGDQPQHF. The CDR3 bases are TGTGCCAGCAGTTCTAGGTGGGGGGATCAGCCCCAGCATTTT. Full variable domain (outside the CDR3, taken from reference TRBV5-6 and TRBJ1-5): DAGVTQSPTHLIKTRGQQVTLRCSPKSGHDTVSWYQQALGQGPQFIFQYYEEEERQRGNFPDRFSGHQFPNYSSELNVNALLLGDSALYLCASSSRWGDQPQHFGDGTRLSIL.

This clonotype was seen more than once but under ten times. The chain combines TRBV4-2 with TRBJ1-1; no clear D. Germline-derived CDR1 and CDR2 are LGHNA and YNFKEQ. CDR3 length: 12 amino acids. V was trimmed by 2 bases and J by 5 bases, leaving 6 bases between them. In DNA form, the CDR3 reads TGTGCCAGCAGCCAATGGGCGACTGAAGCTTTCTTT. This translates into CASSQWATEAFF.

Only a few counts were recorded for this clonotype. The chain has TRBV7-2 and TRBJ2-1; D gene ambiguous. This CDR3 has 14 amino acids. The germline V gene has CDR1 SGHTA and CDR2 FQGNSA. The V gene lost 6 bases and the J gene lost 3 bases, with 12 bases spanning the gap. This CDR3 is CASSRNGVYNEQFF. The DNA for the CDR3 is TGTGCCAGCAGTCGAAATGGGGTCTACAATGAGCAGTTCTTC.

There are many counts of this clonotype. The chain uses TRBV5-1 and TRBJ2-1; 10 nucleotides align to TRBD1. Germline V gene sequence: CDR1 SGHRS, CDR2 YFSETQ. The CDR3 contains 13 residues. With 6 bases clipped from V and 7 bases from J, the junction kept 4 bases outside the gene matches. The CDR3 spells CASIRTGGNEQFF. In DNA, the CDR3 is TGCGCCAGCATCCGGACAGGGGGAAATGAGCAGTTCTTC.

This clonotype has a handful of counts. The DNA for the CDR3 is TGTGCCAGCAGCACAGGGACTAGCGACGTCTACAATGAGCAGTTCTTC. This codes for CASSTGTSDVYNEQFF. The chain employs TRBV9 and TRBJ2-1; 10 bases agree with TRBD2. Unmatched junction bases numbered 7, after V lost 4 bases and J lost 3 bases. Per the germline V gene, CDR1 is SGDLS and CDR2 is YYNGEE. This CDR3 is 16 amino acids long.

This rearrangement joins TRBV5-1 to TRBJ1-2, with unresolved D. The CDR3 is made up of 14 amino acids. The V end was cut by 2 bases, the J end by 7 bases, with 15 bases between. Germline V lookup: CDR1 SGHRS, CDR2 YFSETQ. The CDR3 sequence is CASSLEITSGGYTF. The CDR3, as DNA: TGCGCCAGCAGCTTAGAGATTACATCGGGTGGCTACACCTTC.

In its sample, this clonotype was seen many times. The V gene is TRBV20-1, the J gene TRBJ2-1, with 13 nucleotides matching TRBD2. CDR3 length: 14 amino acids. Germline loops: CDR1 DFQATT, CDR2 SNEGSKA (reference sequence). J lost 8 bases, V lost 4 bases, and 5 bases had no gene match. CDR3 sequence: CSAIRTSGGDEQFF. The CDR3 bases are TGCAGTGCTATTCGGACTAGCGGGGGAGATGAGCAGTTCTTC.